These T cell receptor beta chains were read from a single sample in a study of blood T cell repertoires in COVID-19. Measured with immunoSEQ multiplex PCR; TCRdb has only the in-frame clones, and not every one. The sample has some 200,000 clones, around four fifths seen once. The sequenced sample consisted of PBMCs or T cells enriched from blood (not recorded which). Every receptor here comes from a man between 35 and 55 years old who had recovered from COVID-19. Both conserved end residues are part of each CDR3. D genes are given only for firm matches. Not all rows give a size; the values are once, few, many and, for expanded clones, a class.

>TRBD2|-|TRBJ2-7|TRBV28
TGTGCCAGCAGCTATTTAGCGGGAGGAGGCGAGCAGTACTTC
CASSYLAGGGEQYF
>-|-|TRBJ1-1|TRBV12-3/TRBV12-4
TGTGCCAGCAGTTTAGCGGGGGGGGGAGCTTTCTTT
CASSLAGGGAFF
>-|-|TRBJ2-3|TRBV5-4
TGTGCCAGCAAAGGGGGTACAGATACGCAGTATTTT
CASKGGTDTQYF
>-|-|TRBJ2-6|TRBV6-5
TGTGCCAGCAGGGCCTCTGGGGCCAACGTCCTGACTTTC
CASRASGANVLTF
>-|-|TRBJ1-1|TRBV28
TGTGCCAGCAGAGTACAGGGTAGCAGAACTTTCTTT
CASRVQGSRTFF
>TRBD2|-|TRBJ2-1|TRBV6-2/TRBV6-3
TGTGCCAGCACCCCAACCCGGGGGGCCTACAATGAGCAGTTCTTC
CASTPTRGAYNEQFF
>-|-|TRBJ2-2|TRBV7-7
TGTGCCAGCAGCTTATTAGGGGGTCTGAACACCGGGGAGCTGTTTTTT
CASSLLGGLNTGELFF
>TRBD2|-|TRBJ2-5|TRBV24-1
TGTGCCACCAGCGCTTCAACCGGGACTAGAGAAGAGACCCAGTACTTC
CATSASTGTREETQYF
>-|-|TRBJ1-2|TRBV28
TGTGCCAGCAGACCCGGGAGTTTTTTGTATGGCTACACCTTC
CASRPGSFLYGYTF
>-|-|TRBJ1-2|TRBV5-6
TGTGCCAGCAGCTGGGGGACATGGGGTGGTGGCTACACCTTC
CASSWGTWGGGYTF
>TRBD1|-|TRBJ1-5|TRBV27
TGTGCCAGCAGGCCCGGACCCCGACAGGGGGATGGCAATCAGCCCCAGCATTTT
CASRPGPRQGDGNQPQHF
>-|few|TRBJ1-6|TRBV18
TGTGCCAGCTCACCGGGACAAATCAATTCACCCCTCCACTTT
CASSPGQINSPLHF
>TRBD1|once|TRBJ1-1|TRBV3-1/TRBV3-2
TGTGCCAGCAGCCTACAGGGGGTAAACACTGAAGCTTTCTTT
CASSLQGVNTEAFF
>-|many|TRBJ1-2|TRBV6-5
TGTGCCAGCACCAAGGACGCGGCAGGGTCCTATGGCTACACCTTC
CASTKDAAGSYGYTF
>-|-|TRBJ1-4|TRBV7-2
TGTGCCAGCAGCTCCCAGGGTGCAACTAATGAAAAACTGTTTTTT
CASSSQGATNEKLFF
>-|few|TRBJ1-1|TRBV28
TGTGCCAGCAGCCTGGGAGTAAGTGAAGCTTTCTTT
CASSLGVSEAFF
>TRBD1|-|TRBJ1-2|TRBV20-1
TGCAGTGCTAGTGCCGACAGGGAACGTGACTATGGCTACACCTTC
CSASADRERDYGYTF
>-|-|TRBJ1-4|TRBV6-5
TGTGCTACTGGGGGGGGCGCAACTAATGAAAAACTGTTTTTT
CATGGGATNEKLFF
>-|few|TRBJ1-5|TRBV6-1
TGTGCCAGCAGTGAAGCGCTTGGAGGGGTTCAGCCTTTT
CASSEALGGVQPF
>TRBD1|few|TRBJ2-3|TRBV9
TGTGCCAGCAGCGTGGGACAGGGTCTACTCACAGATACGCAGTATTTT
CASSVGQGLLTDTQYF
>-|-|TRBJ1-2|TRBV14
TGTGCCAGCAGCCAAGGGGGACATAGGTATGGCTACACCTTC
CASSQGGHRYGYTF
>TRBD1|once|TRBJ1-6|TRBV5-1
TGCGCCAGCAGCCCTGGTAGCGGTACAGGGGCTAATTCACCCCTCCACTTT
CASSPGSGTGANSPLHF
>TRBD1|-|TRBJ1-2|TRBV19
TGTGCCAGTAGTATAGATCCGGGACAGAAGTATGGCTACACCTTC
CASSIDPGQKYGYTF
>TRBD1|-|TRBJ2-7|TRBV28
TGTGCCAGCAGTGGGGGGGACAGGGTTTCCTACGAGCAGTACTTC
CASSGGDRVSYEQYF
>-|-|TRBJ2-4|TRBV4-1
TGCGCCAGCAGCCACAGTTGGGAGGGGACATGGAAGCCCAAAAACATTCAGTACTTC
CASSHSWEGTWKPKNIQYF
>-|-|TRBJ2-1|TRBV6-5
TGTGCCAGCAGTTACCCGGGTAGGGGATCTGATGAGCAGTTCTTC
CASSYPGRGSDEQFF
>TRBD2|-|TRBJ2-2|TRBV10-3
TGTGCCATCAGTGAACGGGAGGATACCGGGGAGCTGTTTTTT
CAISEREDTGELFF
>-|-|TRBJ1-1|TRBV7-9
TGTGCCAGCAGCTTAGAAGGCAGGGTGGAGGCTTTCTTT
CASSLEGRVEAFF
>TRBD1|-|TRBJ2-7|TRBV18
TGTGCCAGCACGATGACAGGGGGGGTGGACGAGCAGTACTTC
CASTMTGGVDEQYF
>TRBD2|-|TRBJ2-1|TRBV24-1
TGTGCCACCAGTGATCGAGCGGGACGGGCTAACAATGAGCAGTTCTTC
CATSDRAGRANNEQFF
>-|-|TRBJ1-2|TRBV3-1/TRBV3-2
TGTGCCAGCAGCCGAACAAACCTCGTTGACTATGGCTACACCTTC
CASSRTNLVDYGYTF
>TRBD1|-|TRBJ1-4|TRBV30
TGTGCCTGGAGACAGACAGGGGCGGGGGAAAAACTGTTTTTT
CAWRQTGAGEKLFF
>TRBD1|-|TRBJ1-3|TRBV9
TGTGCCAGCAGCGTAGGACAGGGGACTGGAAACACCATATATTTT
CASSVGQGTGNTIYF
>-|-|TRBJ2-3|TRBV6-4
TGTGCCAGCAGTCCAATGGGAGTCCCCACAGATACGCAGTATTTT
CASSPMGVPTDTQYF
>TRBD2|-|TRBJ2-2|TRBV5-1
TGCGCCAGCAGCCCCGGACTAGCGGGAGGGCACACCGGGGAGCTGTTTTTT
CASSPGLAGGHTGELFF
>TRBD1|few|TRBJ1-2|TRBV3-1/TRBV3-2
TGTGCCAGCAGCCAGCAAGCAGGGGGCCGGCATGGCTACACCTTC
CASSQQAGGRHGYTF
>-|-|TRBJ2-4|TRBV4-2
TGTGCCAGCAGCCAAGATGTGGGGGCAATTCAGTACTTC
CASSQDVGAIQYF
>TRBD2|-|TRBJ2-6|TRBV9
TGTGCCAGCAGCGTAAATATGGGACTAGCGGACTCTGGGGCCAACGTCCTGACTTTC
CASSVNMGLADSGANVLTF